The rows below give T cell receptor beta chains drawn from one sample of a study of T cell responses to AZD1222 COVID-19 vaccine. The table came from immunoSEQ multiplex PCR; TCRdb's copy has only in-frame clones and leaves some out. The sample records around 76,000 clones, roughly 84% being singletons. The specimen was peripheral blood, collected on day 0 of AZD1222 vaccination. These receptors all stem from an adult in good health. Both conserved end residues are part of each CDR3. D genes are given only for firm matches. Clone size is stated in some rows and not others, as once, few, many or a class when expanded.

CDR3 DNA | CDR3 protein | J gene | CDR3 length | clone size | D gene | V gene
TGCGCCAGCAGCCGCCAGACAGGGATGAACACTGAAGCTTTCTTT | CASSRQTGMNTEAFF | TRBJ1-1 | 15 | once | TRBD1 | TRBV4-1
TGCAGCGTTCCGCCTTGGGACAGGGTTTCCTACAATGAGCAGTTCTTC | CSVPPWDRVSYNEQFF | TRBJ2-1 | 16 | few | TRBD1 | TRBV29-1
TGTGCCAGCAGTCCAGAGTGGGGTATAGGGACCCAGTACTTC | CASSPEWGIGTQYF | TRBJ2-5 | 14 | once | - | TRBV11-2
TGTGCCAGCAGCTCCGACAGGACCACGCAAGAGACCCAGTACTTC | CASSSDRTTQETQYF | TRBJ2-5 | 15 | - | - | TRBV7-9
TGTGCCAGCACCACCGGGCACTCCGTCACTGAAGCTTTCTTT | CASTTGHSVTEAFF | TRBJ1-1 | 14 | - | - | TRBV6-5
TGCGCCAGCAGTAGGGAGCTGAACACTGAAGCTTTCTTT | CASSRELNTEAFF | TRBJ1-1 | 13 | - | - | TRBV5-1
TGCGCCAGCGCCCGGGTGGACAGCCTCTCCTACGAGCAGTACTTC | CASARVDSLSYEQYF | TRBJ2-7 | 15 | - | - | TRBV5-1
TGTGCCAGCAGTGAGTTGGGGTTGAGGGATAATTCACCCCTCCACTTT | CASSELGLRDNSPLHF | TRBJ1-6 | 16 | - | - | TRBV6-1
TGTGCCAGCAGCTGGACAGGGGATAGCAATCAGCCCCAGCATTTT | CASSWTGDSNQPQHF | TRBJ1-5 | 15 | - | TRBD1 | TRBV5-5
TGTGCCAGCTCACCAATCATGGTTCCGGGGGGGGATGAGCAGTTCTTC | CASSPIMVPGGDEQFF | TRBJ2-1 | 16 | - | TRBD2 | TRBV18
TGTGCCAGCGGGATCCTAGCGACCTTCTACGAGCAGTACTTC | CASGILATFYEQYF | TRBJ2-7 | 14 | - | - | TRBV7-2
TGCGCCAGCAGCCAAGATTGGTGGATTACAATGAACACTGAAGCTTTCTTT | CASSQDWWITMNTEAFF | TRBJ1-1 | 17 | - | - | TRBV4-3
TGTGCCAGTAGTTCTAGCTTGGGCAATCAGCCCCAGCATTTT | CASSSSLGNQPQHF | TRBJ1-5 | 14 | - | - | TRBV19
TGTGCCAGCAGTTTACAGGGAGGAGATACGCAGTATTTT | CASSLQGGDTQYF | TRBJ2-3 | 13 | - | - | TRBV5-6
TGTGCCAGCACCCAGGGACTAAGTCAGCCCCAGCATTTT | CASTQGLSQPQHF | TRBJ1-5 | 13 | - | - | TRBV2
TGTGCCAGCAGCCCAAAGGACGGGTGGTTATACGAGCAGTACTTC | CASSPKDGWLYEQYF | TRBJ2-7 | 15 | - | - | TRBV5-5
TGTGCCAGCAGTTACTTGGACAGAACCTACGAGCAGTACTTC | CASSYLDRTYEQYF | TRBJ2-7 | 14 | - | - | TRBV6-5
TGCGCCAGCAGCCCCTGGGACAGAGAGTCTGAAGCTTTCTTT | CASSPWDRESEAFF | TRBJ1-1 | 14 | - | TRBD1 | TRBV5-1
TGTGCCAGCAGTTACGAGGCAGGGGATACTGAAGCTTTCTTT | CASSYEAGDTEAFF | TRBJ1-1 | 14 | - | - | TRBV6-5
TGTGCCAGCAGCCTTCTGACTGTGAGCGGGGGACCCTCGCTAGCCAAAAACATTCAGTACTTC | CASSLLTVSGGPSLAKNIQYF | TRBJ2-4 | 21 | once | TRBD2 | TRBV6-2/TRBV6-3
TGTGCCAGTAGTATGCCTCCAGGTGCAGATCGGAGGGGCTACACCTTC | CASSMPPGADRRGYTF | TRBJ1-2 | 16 | - | - | TRBV19
TGTGCCAGCAGCGTAGGAGTGGGTTGGTCGTACGAGCAGTACTTC | CASSVGVGWSYEQYF | TRBJ2-7 | 15 | - | - | TRBV9
TGTGCCAGCAGTTTAGCTCGACAGGGAAATCAGCCCCAGCATTTT | CASSLARQGNQPQHF | TRBJ1-5 | 15 | - | TRBD1 | TRBV28
TGTGCCAGCAGCCCCAGTGTGGATTCGAACGAGCAGTACTTC | CASSPSVDSNEQYF | TRBJ2-7 | 14 | - | - | TRBV7-3
TGTGCCACACGACCGGGACAGGATGAAAAACTGTTTTTT | CATRPGQDEKLFF | TRBJ1-4 | 13 | - | TRBD1 | TRBV19
TGTGCCAGCAGTTACGGGACGGAGGAAGAGACCCAGTACTTC | CASSYGTEEETQYF | TRBJ2-5 | 14 | - | - | TRBV6-5
TGTGCCAGCAGCTTACCGGGTAGCTCTGGGGCCAACGTCCTGACTTTC | CASSLPGSSGANVLTF | TRBJ2-6 | 16 | - | - | TRBV11-2
TGTGCCAGCAGTGTCGGGGGGGGTGAAAAACTGTTTTTT | CASSVGGGEKLFF | TRBJ1-4 | 13 | - | - | TRBV2
TGTGCCAGCAGTTTTGAGGGGCAGGGGTGGGCCTACAATGAGCAGTTCTTC | CASSFEGQGWAYNEQFF | TRBJ2-1 | 17 | once | - | TRBV28
TGCGCCAGCAGCTTGTTAGGGAGGGGCACAGATACGCAGTATTTT | CASSLLGRGTDTQYF | TRBJ2-3 | 15 | - | TRBD2 | TRBV5-1
TGTGCCAGCAGTCGTCCATATACCCCCTCCTACGAGCAGTACTTC | CASSRPYTPSYEQYF | TRBJ2-7 | 15 | - | - | TRBV7-2
TGTGCCAGTAGTATCCTAGGGGTTAATGAAAAACTGTTTTTT | CASSILGVNEKLFF | TRBJ1-4 | 14 | - | - | TRBV19
TGTGCCACCAGCAGAGATAAGGTGATCGGGGCAGCTCACTATGGCTACACCTTC | CATSRDKVIGAAHYGYTF | TRBJ1-2 | 18 | few | - | TRBV15
TGTGCCACCAGCAGGGACACGAACACCGGGGAGCTGTTTTTT | CATSRDTNTGELFF | TRBJ2-2 | 14 | once | - | TRBV15
TGTGCCAGCAGCTTAGGGGGTGGGCGCGAGCAGTACTTC | CASSLGGGREQYF | TRBJ2-7 | 13 | - | - | TRBV7-3
TGTGCCACCAGCAGAGATTTTGCGTTTTTGGGCCAGGGGGTTTTGGGGGAGCTGTTTTTT | CATSRDFAFLGQGVLGELFF | TRBJ2-2 | 20 | - | TRBD1 | TRBV15
TGTGCCAGCAGTTTGGGGGGCTCTGGAAACACCATATATTTT | CASSLGGSGNTIYF | TRBJ1-3 | 14 | - | - | TRBV27